This T cell receptor beta chain was recovered during a study of T-cell memory formation after mild COVID-19. Background on the study: The study found TCR clusters largely donor specific.

MiXCR was run by TCRdb on the 5' RACE reads, yielding one entry per CDR3 protein. The table shows about half a million distinct CDR3 sequences, with 15% to 20% occurring only once. Findings of the study overall: Day 15 to 85 contracting clones showed balanced CD4/CD8; day 15 to 37 expanders favored CD4+. Pre-infection memory contained some responding clones, which suggested that cross-reactive memory had joined.

This CDR3 has 16 amino acids. Unmatched junction bases numbered 11, after V lost 3 bases and J lost 6 bases. Germline CDR1 MGHDK, CDR2 SYGVNS. As to this clonotype: No antigen is known for it.

The sequence was collected from an adult woman who had mild COVID-19 (a few samples of this study predate the infection). Cell type and time point are not known. Sequencing was carried out using PBMCs or a T cell subset sorted from them (not recorded which). The J gene is TRBJ1-2, the V gene TRBV25-1; 9 bases match TRBD1. The CDR3 here is CASSDTTGGQGHGYTF. The CDR3 region has the DNA TGTGCCAGCAGTGACACAACCGGGGGACAGGGCCATGGCTACACCTTC.